The 10 T cell receptor beta chains below all came from one sample that was sequenced in a study of T cell responses to AZD1222 COVID-19 vaccine. TCRdb's table, derived via immunoSEQ multiplex PCR, lists solely in-frame clones and lacks some. The sample yields about 170,000 clones, more than 90% seen once. This specimen was peripheral blood, taken on day 0 of AZD1222 vaccination. The receptor source for this set is an adult in good health.

Only one count was recorded for this clone. The J gene is TRBJ1-2, the V gene TRBV19; TRBD1 agrees at 8 bases. This CDR3 is built from 14 residues. The germline V gene has CDR1 LNHDA and CDR2 SQIVND (reference sequence). J was trimmed by 4 bases and V by 2 bases; bases with no gene match: 3. The CDR3 DNA is TGTGCCAGTAGTATATCCACAGGGGGCTATGGCTACACCTTC. This gives the protein CASSISTGGYGYTF.

The chain employs TRBV12-3 or TRBV12-4 and TRBJ1-1, with D unresolved. This CDR3 is built from 13 residues. Trimming took 3 bases from V and 1 from J, leaving 6 bases between them. CDR3 sequence (DNA): TGTGCCAGCAGTTTCCGGACGAACACTGAAGCTTTCTTT. Protein sequence: CASSFRTNTEAFF.

A single count supports this clone. The chain joins TRBV9 to TRBJ1-1; weak D call: TRBD1 (5 bases). V shed 4 bases and J shed 4 bases, with 14 bases lying between them. The germline gives CDR1 SGDLS, CDR2 YYNGEE. The CDR3 length is 14 residues. In DNA, the CDR3 is TGTGCCAGCAGCCTTTCGGATAGGGGCACTGAAGCTTTCTTT. Its translation: CASSLSDRGTEAFF.

The rearrangement links TRBV4-1 to TRBJ2-7, with TRBD2 matching over 9 bases. V lost 1 base to trimming and J lost 5 bases; unmatched junction nucleotides: 12. The CDR3 runs to 17 residues. Germline CDR1 MGHRA, CDR2 YSYEKL. CDR3 sequence reads: CASSQALPSGGRDEQYF. For the CDR3, the DNA is TGCGCCAGCAGCCAAGCCCTACCATCTGGCGGGAGGGACGAGCAGTACTTC.

The chain has TRBV4-1 and TRBJ1-2, with D unclear. This CDR3 has 13 amino acids. CDR1 and CDR2 from the germline V gene are MGHRA and YSYEKL. The ends were cut back, 0 bases at V and 8 bases at J, with 10 bases in the middle. CDR3 region: CASSQERLEGYTF. The DNA of the CDR3 is TGCGCCAGCAGCCAAGAACGCCTGGAGGGCTACACCTTC.

The chain joins TRBV5-4 to TRBJ1-1; possible D gene TRBD1, 6 bases. The CDR3 has 13 amino acids. Deletions cut 1 base from V and 10 bases from J, with 14 bases between. CDR1 is SGHNT, CDR2 YYREEE, per germline (reference sequence). The CDR3 reads CASSLIGDKGAFF. The CDR3 DNA is TGTGCCAGCAGCTTGATTGGGGACAAAGGAGCTTTCTTT.

V gene TRBV3-1 (or the pseudogene TRBV3-2) combines with J gene TRBJ2-2; a possible D gene is TRBD2 (6 bases). Deletions cut 4 bases from V and 7 bases from J, with 16 bases between. This CDR3 region has 15 residues. CDR1 is LGHDT, CDR2 YNNKEL, per germline (reference sequence). The CDR3 here is CASSPRGNYGGELFF. The CDR3 DNA reads as TGTGCCAGCAGCCCTCGGGGGAATTACGGCGGGGAGCTGTTTTTT.

V and J are TRBV6-6 and TRBJ1-3; 7 bases map to TRBD1. V lost 2 bases to trimming and J lost 0 bases; unmatched junction nucleotides: 4. CDR1 is MNHNY, CDR2 SVGAGI, per germline (reference sequence). The CDR3 extends over 16 amino acids. CDR3 DNA sequence: TGTGCCAGCAGTTACCGGGACAGCGACTCTGGAAACACCATATATTTT. It translates to CASSYRDSDSGNTIYF.

CDR3: CASSGTGVFTNYGYTF. In DNA form, the CDR3 reads TGTGCCAGTTCCGGGACAGGGGTTTTTACTAACTATGGCTACACCTTC. The V gene is TRBV19, the J gene TRBJ1-2; 10 nucleotides align to TRBD1. The germline CDR1 and CDR2 sequences are LNHDA and SQIVND (reference sequence). V lost 8 bases, J lost 0 bases, and 9 bases stayed unmatched. The length of the CDR3 is 16 residues.

The CDR3 DNA follows: TGTGCCAGTACTACCAAAAGTGGTGGCTACACCTTC. It encodes CASTTKSGGYTF. The V and J genes are TRBV19 and TRBJ1-2; D gene ambiguous. The V end was cut by 7 bases, the J end by 7 bases, with 13 bases between. Looked up from germline, CDR1 is LNHDA and CDR2 is SQIVND (reference sequence). There are 12 residues in the CDR3. Variable domain in full (rest from reference TRBV19 and TRBJ1-2): DGGITQSPKYLFRKEGQNVTLSCEQNLNHDAMYWYRQDPGQGLRLIYYSQIVNDFQKGDIAEGYSVSREKKESFPLTVTSAQKNPTAFYLCASTTKSGGYTFGSGTRLTVV.